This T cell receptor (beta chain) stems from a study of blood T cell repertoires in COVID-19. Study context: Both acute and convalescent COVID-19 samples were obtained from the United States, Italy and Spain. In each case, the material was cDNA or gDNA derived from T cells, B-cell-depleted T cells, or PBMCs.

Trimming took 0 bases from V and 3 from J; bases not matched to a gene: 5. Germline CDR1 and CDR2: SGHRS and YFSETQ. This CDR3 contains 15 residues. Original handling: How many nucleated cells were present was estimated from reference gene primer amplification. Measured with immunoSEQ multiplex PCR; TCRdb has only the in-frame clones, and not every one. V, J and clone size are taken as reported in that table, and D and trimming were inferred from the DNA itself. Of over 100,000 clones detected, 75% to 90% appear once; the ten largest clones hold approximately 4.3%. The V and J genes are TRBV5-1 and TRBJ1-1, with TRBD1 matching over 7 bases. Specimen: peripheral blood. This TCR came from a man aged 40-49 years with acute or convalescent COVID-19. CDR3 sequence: CASSLAIRGDTEAFF. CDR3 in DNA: TGCGCCAGCAGCTTGGCCATCAGGGGGGACACTGAAGCTTTCTTT.